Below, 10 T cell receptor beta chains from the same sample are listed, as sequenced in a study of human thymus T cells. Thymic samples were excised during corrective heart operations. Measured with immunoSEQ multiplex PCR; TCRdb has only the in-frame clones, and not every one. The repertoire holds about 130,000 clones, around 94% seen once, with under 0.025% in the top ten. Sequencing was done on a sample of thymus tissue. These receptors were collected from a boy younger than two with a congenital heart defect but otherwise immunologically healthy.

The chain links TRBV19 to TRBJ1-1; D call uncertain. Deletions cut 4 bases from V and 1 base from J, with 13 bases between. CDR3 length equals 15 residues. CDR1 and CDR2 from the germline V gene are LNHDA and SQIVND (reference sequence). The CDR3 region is CASSKRVFPNTEAFF. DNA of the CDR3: TGTGCCAGTAGTAAGCGGGTGTTCCCGAACACTGAAGCTTTCTTT.

This CDR3 reads CSVAQGIETQYF. The CDR3 DNA follows: TGCAGCGTAGCACAGGGTATAGAGACCCAGTACTTC. The chain has TRBV29-1 and TRBJ2-5, with D possibly TRBD1 on 6 matching bases. This CDR3 contains 12 residues. The germline gives CDR1 SQVTM, CDR2 ANQGSEA. V lost 6 bases to trimming and J lost 4 bases, with 12 bases between them. Looking up the rest from reference TRBV29-1 and TRBJ2-5 gives the full variable domain: SAVISQKPSRDICQRGTSLTIQCQVDSQVTMMFWYRQQPGQSLTLIATANQGSEATYESGFVIDKFPISRPNLTFSTLTVSNMSPEDSSIYLCSVAQGIETQYFGPGTRLLVL.

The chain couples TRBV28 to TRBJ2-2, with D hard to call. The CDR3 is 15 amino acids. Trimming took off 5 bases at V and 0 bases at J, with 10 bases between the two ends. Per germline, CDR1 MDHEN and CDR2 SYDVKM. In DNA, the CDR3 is TGTGCCAGCAGTCGAGGAGCTCCGAACACCGGGGAGCTGTTTTTT. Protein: CASSRGAPNTGELFF.

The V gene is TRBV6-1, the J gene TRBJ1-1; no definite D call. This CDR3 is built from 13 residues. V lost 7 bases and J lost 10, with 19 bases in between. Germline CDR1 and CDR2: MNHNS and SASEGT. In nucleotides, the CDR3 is TGTGCCAGCACCGAATGGGGAAAGGGCGTAGCTTTCTTT. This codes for CASTEWGKGVAFF.

The CDR3 here is CASSQALAGQETQYF. CDR3 sequence (DNA): TGCGCCAGCAGCCAAGCACTAGCGGGGCAAGAGACCCAGTACTTC. This chain joins TRBV4-3 and TRBJ2-5, with 10 bases lining up with TRBD2. The germline V gene has CDR1 LGHNA and CDR2 YSLEER. Trimming took 1 base from V and 2 from J; bases not matched to a gene: 1. The CDR3 covers 15 residues.

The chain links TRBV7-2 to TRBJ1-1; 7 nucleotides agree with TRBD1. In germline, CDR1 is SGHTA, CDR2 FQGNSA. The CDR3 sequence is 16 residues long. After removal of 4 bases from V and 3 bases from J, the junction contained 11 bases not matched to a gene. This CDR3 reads CASSSGQPLSDTEAFF. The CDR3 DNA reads TGTGCCAGCAGCTCGGGACAGCCCCTATCGGACACTGAAGCTTTCTTT. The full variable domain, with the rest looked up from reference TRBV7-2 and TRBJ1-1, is GAGVSQSPSNKVTEKGKDVELRCDPISGHTALYWYRQSLGQGLEFLIYFQGNSAPDKSGLPSDRFSAERTGGSVSTLTIQRTQQEDSAVYLCASSSGQPLSDTEAFFGQGTRLTVV.

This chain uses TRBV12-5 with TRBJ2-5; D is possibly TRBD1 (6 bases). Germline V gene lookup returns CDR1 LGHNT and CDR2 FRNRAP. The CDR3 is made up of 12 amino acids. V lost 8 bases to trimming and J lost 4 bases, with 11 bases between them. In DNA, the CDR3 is TGTGCTAGTTTACAAGGGGGAGAGACCCAGTACTTC. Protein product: CASLQGGETQYF.

The CDR3 here is CASSHSMGGYTF. The CDR3 coding sequence is TGCGCCAGCAGCCATTCGATGGGTGGCTACACCTTC. The chain employs TRBV4-1 and TRBJ1-2; D gene uncertain. The CDR3 has 12 amino acids. Germline CDR1 and CDR2: MGHRA and YSYEKL. Deletions cut 3 bases from V and 7 bases from J, with 9 bases between.

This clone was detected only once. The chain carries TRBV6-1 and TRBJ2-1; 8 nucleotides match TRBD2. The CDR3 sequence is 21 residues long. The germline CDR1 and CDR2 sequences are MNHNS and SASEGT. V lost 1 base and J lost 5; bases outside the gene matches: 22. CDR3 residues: CASSEDQPTRGGSVGDNEQFF. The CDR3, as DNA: TGTGCCAGCAGTGAAGATCAACCAACCCGCGGGGGGTCTGTGGGGGACAATGAGCAGTTCTTC.

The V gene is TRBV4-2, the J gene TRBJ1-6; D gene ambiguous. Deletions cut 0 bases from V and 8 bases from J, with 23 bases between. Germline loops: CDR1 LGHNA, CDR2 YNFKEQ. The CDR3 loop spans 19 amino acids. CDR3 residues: CASSQEGKSYPLPYSPLHF. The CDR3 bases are TGTGCCAGCAGCCAAGAAGGGAAGAGCTACCCGCTCCCGTATTCACCCCTCCACTTT.